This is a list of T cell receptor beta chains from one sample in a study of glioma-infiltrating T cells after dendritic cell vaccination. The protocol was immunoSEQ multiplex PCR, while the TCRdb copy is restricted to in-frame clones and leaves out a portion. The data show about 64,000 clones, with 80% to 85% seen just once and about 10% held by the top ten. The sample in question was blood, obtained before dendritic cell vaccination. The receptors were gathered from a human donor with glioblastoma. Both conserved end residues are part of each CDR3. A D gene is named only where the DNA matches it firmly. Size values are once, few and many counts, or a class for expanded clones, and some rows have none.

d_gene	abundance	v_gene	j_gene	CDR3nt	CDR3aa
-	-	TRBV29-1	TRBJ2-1	TGCAGCGTTGAGGGGCCGGCGATTTACGAGCAGTTCTTC	CSVEGPAIYEQFF
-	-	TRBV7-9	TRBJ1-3	TGTGCCAGCAGCCCTAAACTGAGGGCGAACACCATATATTTT	CASSPKLRANTIYF
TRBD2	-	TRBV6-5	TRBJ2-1	TGTGCCAGCAGTTACCGAAGGACTAGCGGGGGGGCCGGACAGTTCTTC	CASSYRRTSGGAGQFF
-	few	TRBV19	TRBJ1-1	TGTGCCAGTAGTCGACAGGTAAACACTGAAGCTTTCTTT	CASSRQVNTEAFF
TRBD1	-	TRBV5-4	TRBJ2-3	TGTGCCAGCAGCTTCGGGACAGTTTCTTATACGCAGTATTTT	CASSFGTVSYTQYF
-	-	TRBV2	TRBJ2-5	TGTGCCAGCAAGGAGTCGCCAGGGGTGGCCCAGTACTTC	CASKESPGVAQYF
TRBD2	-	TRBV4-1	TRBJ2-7	TGCGCCAGCAGCCCGTCTAGCGGGGGGGCCCTCGAGCAGTACTTC	CASSPSSGGALEQYF
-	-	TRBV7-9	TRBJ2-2	TGTGCCACCAAAAGAGCGGGACATAACACCGGGGAGCTGTTTTTT	CATKRAGHNTGELFF
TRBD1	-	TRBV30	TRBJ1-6	TGTGCCTGCCTCCGGGGCAGGGGGCAATCACCCCTCCACTTT	CACLRGRGQSPLHF
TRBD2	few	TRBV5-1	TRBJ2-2	TGCGCCAGCAGCTTGGTTGGCGGGGGGGCCGCCGGGGAGCTGTTTTTT	CASSLVGGGAAGELFF
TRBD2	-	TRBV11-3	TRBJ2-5	TGTGCCAGCAGTCTGGGAGGGGTCGCTGGAGAGACCCAGTACTTC	CASSLGGVAGETQYF
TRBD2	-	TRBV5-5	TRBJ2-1	TGTGCCAGCAGCTTAACTAGCGGGGCGGGTTACAATGAGCAGTTCTTC	CASSLTSGAGYNEQFF
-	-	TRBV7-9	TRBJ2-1	TGTGCCAGCAGCTCTAGGCCCGGCTCCTACAATGAGCAGTTCTTC	CASSSRPGSYNEQFF
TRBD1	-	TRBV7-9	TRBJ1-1	TGTGCCAGCAGCCCACGGACAGGGGAAAACACTGAAGCTTTCTTT	CASSPRTGENTEAFF
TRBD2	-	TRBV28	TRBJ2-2	TGTGCCAGCAGTCAAGTAGCGGGGTTAGCCCGGGAGCTGTTTTTT	CASSQVAGLARELFF
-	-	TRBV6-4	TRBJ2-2	TGTGCCAGCAGTGAGCCCGGGTTAGGCACCGGGGAGCTGTTTTTT	CASSEPGLGTGELFF
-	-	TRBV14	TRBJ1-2	TGTGCCAGCAGCCAAGATGGGACTTGGGGCTACACCTTC	CASSQDGTWGYTF
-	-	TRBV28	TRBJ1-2	TGTGCCAGCAGTTTCGGGAACTATGGCTACACCTTC	CASSFGNYGYTF
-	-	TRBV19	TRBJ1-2	TGTGCCAGTAGTATCGGGACAAACTCCTATGGCTACACCTTC	CASSIGTNSYGYTF
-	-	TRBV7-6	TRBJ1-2	TGTGCCAGCAGCCCAACCCATACGGGGGGCTACACCTTC	CASSPTHTGGYTF
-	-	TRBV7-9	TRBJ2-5	TGTGCCAGCAGCTTAGACCTTACGGCGGGTGAGACCCAGTACTTC	CASSLDLTAGETQYF
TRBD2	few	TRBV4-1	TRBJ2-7	TGCGCCAGCAGCCAGGCTCAAGGACTAGTACGATACTACGAGCAGTACTTC	CASSQAQGLVRYYEQYF
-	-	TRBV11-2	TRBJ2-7	TGTGCCAGCAGCTTCGGGAATACGGGCGAGCAGTACTTC	CASSFGNTGEQYF
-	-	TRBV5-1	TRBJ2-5	TGCGCCAGCAGCTTGGGTGGGAGAGAAGAGACCCAGTACTTC	CASSLGGREETQYF
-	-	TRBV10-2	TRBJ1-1	TGCGCCAGCACTTGGGGTTGGGAGGCTGAAGCTTTCTTT	CASTWGWEAEAFF
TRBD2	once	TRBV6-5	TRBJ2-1	TGTGCCAGCACCTCGGGGGGTAATGAGCAGTTCTTC	CASTSGGNEQFF
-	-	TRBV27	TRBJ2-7	TGTGCCAGCGGGAGGACGGCAACCTACGAGCAGTACTTC	CASGRTATYEQYF
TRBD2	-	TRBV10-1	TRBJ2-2	TGCGCCAGCAGTAAGCGCGGGGGCACCGGGGAGCTGTTTTTT	CASSKRGGTGELFF
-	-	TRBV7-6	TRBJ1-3	TGTGCCAGCAGCTTAAAGGGGGGGCCGGGAAACACCATATATTTT	CASSLKGGPGNTIYF
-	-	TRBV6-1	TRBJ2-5	TGTGCCAGCAGTGCGCTCAGGGGTGGAGAGACCCAGTACTTC	CASSALRGGETQYF
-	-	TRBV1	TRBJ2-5	TGCACCAGCAGGTTGAGGACTAGCGGGGACTACCAAGAGACCCAGTACTTC	CTSRLRTSGDYQETQYF
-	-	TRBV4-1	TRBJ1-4	TGCGCCAGCAGCCAAGACCCGAGACAGAATGAAAAACTGTTTTTT	CASSQDPRQNEKLFF
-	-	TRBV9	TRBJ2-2	TGTGCCAGCAGCCCTCTTAGATCCCGTGGGGAGCTGTTTTTT	CASSPLRSRGELFF
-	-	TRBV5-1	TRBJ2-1	TGCGCCAGCAGCTTGCAGAGGGGGTATGAGCAGTTCTTC	CASSLQRGYEQFF
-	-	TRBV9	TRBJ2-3	TGTGCCAGCAGCGTAGATATCCCAGATACGCAGTATTTT	CASSVDIPDTQYF
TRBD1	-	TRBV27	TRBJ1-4	TGTGCCAGCAGTTTATCGAGGGACAGGAAACTGTTTTTT	CASSLSRDRKLFF
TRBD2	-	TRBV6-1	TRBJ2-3	TGTGCCAGCAGTGAAATCCAGAGACTAGCGTTTAGCACAGATACGCAGTATTTT	CASSEIQRLAFSTDTQYF
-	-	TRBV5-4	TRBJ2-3	TGTGCCAGCAGCTCAGGACTCCTCACAGATACGCAGTATTTT	CASSSGLLTDTQYF